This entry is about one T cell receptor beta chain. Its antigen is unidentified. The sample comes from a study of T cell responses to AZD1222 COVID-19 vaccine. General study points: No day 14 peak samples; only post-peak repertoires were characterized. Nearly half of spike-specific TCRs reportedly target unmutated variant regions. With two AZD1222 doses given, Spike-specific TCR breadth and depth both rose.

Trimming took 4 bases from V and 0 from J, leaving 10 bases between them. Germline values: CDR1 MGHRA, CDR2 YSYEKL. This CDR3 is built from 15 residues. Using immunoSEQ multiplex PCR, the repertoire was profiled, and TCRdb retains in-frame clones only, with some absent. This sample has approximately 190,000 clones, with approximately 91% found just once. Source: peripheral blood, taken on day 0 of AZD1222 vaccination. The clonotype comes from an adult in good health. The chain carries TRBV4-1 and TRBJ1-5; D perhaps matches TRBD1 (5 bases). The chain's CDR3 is CASSRGRDSNQPQHF. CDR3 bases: TGCGCCAGCAGCCGCGGCAGGGATAGCAATCAGCCCCAGCATTTT.